This section outlines one T cell receptor (beta chain) sequence together with its context. The CDR3 has 12 residues. CDR1 is GTSNPN and CDR2 is SVGIG in the germline V gene (reference sequence). V was clipped by 2 bases and J by 8 bases; unmatched bases: 3. The sample comes from a study of blood T cell repertoires in COVID-19. Study-wide context: Specimens from acute and convalescent COVID-19 originated in the United States, Italy and Spain. Sources were T cells, B-cell-depleted T cells, or PBMCs; the material itself was cDNA or gDNA.

Per the study methods: Amplification of reference gene primers was used by the study to estimate nucleated cell counts. Using immunoSEQ multiplex PCR, the repertoire was profiled, and TCRdb retains in-frame clones only, with some absent. V and J calls and clone size are as listed in that table; D and trimming were resolved from the DNA. The profile covers around 190,000 clones, with 88% appearing a single time and 1.5% to 2% taken by the ten largest. The sequencing input was peripheral blood. The TCR was taken from a man between 18 and 35 years old with active or convalescent COVID-19. J is TRBJ1-1 and V is TRBV30; 9 positions agree with TRBD1. The CDR3 DNA reads as TGTGCCTGGAGTCCAGGGACAGGGGAAGCTTTCTTT. This gives the protein CAWSPGTGEAFF.